This TCR beta chain was sequenced during a study of patients and donors after allogeneic stem cell transplantation. Via MiXCR, TCRdb re-called the RT-PCR reads, giving one row per CDR3 protein. In the table there are tens of thousands of distinct CDR3 sequences, 25% to 35% of which are singletons. The receptor was derived from a human donor who was either an allogeneic HSCT recipient or a stem cell or donor lymphocyte infusion donor (not recorded which). It is not recorded whose cells these are; they may come from a transplant donor. The sequencing sample was made of blood, either unsorted or a sorted T cell fraction (not recorded which).

CDR3 in amino acids: CASSLAGPPETQYF. The CDR3 DNA reads TGTGCCAGCAGTTTAGCGGGCCCCCCAGAGACCCAGTACTTC. This chain uses TRBV12-3 or TRBV12-4 with TRBJ2-5; D uncertain. CDR3 size: 14 residues. Trimming pared 0 bases from V and 4 bases from J, leaving 9 bases between.